Listed below are T cell receptor beta chains from one sample, sequenced in a study of blood T cells in healthy people across ages. One entry per CDR3 protein results from TCRdb running MiXCR on the 5' RACE reads. Of fewer than 1.5 million distinct CDR3 sequences listed, 40% to 50% are singletons. Sequenced material: blood. The receptors derive from a young woman in good health. Both conserved end residues are part of each CDR3. Fields, in order: J gene, V gene, clone size, D gene, CDR3 protein, CDR3 DNA. The D gene is left open where the match is weak. The listing skips clone size in some rows; elsewhere it reads once, few, many or a size class.

TRBJ2-3 | TRBV2 | . | . | CASSAGGPIDTQYF | TGTGCCAGCAGTGCGGGGGGCCCCATTGATACGCAGTATTTT
TRBJ2-3 | TRBV24-1 | . | . | CATDSAGDTQYF | TGTGCCACCGATAGCGCGGGAGATACGCAGTATTTT
TRBJ2-1 | TRBV9 | . | TRBD1 | CASSGGQGRNEQFF | TGTGCCAGCAGCGGAGGACAGGGTCGGAATGAGCAGTTCTTC
TRBJ2-1 | TRBV12-3/TRBV12-4 | . | . | CASSPGRSSRSYNEQFF | TGTGCCAGCAGTCCAGGGAGGTCCTCAAGGTCCTACAATGAGCAGTTCTTC
TRBJ2-1 | TRBV20-1 | few | TRBD2 | CSARPRTSGTPAQFF | TGCAGTGCTAGACCTCGGACTAGCGGGACCCCCGCGCAGTTCTTC
TRBJ2-7 | TRBV7-2 | . | . | CASSLVQTTYEQYF | TGTGCCAGCAGCTTAGTCCAGACCACCTACGAGCAGTACTTC
TRBJ2-3 | TRBV7-9 | few | . | CASSLVEQRDTQYF | TGTGCCAGCAGCTTAGTGGAGCAAAGAGATACGCAGTATTTT
TRBJ2-7 | TRBV7-6 | few | . | CASSPDAGSSYEQYF | TGTGCCAGCAGCCCCGACGCAGGCAGCTCCTACGAGCAGTACTTC
TRBJ2-1 | TRBV6-5 | . | TRBD2 | CASRYSGTSGYNEQFF | TGTGCCAGCAGATATTCCGGGACTAGCGGCTACAATGAGCAGTTCTTC
TRBJ2-2 | TRBV9 | . | TRBD2 | CASSVRTSGTGGHGTGELFF | TGTGCCAGCAGCGTCCGGACTAGCGGTACTGGGGGGCACGGCACCGGGGAGCTGTTTTTT
TRBJ2-5 | TRBV7-3 | . | . | CASSLSYGPGVETQYF | TGTGCCAGCAGCTTAAGTTACGGACCCGGGGTAGAGACCCAGTACTTC
TRBJ1-4 | TRBV12-3/TRBV12-4 | few | . | CASSLGRTANEKLFF | TGTGCCAGCAGTTTAGGGCGGACGGCTAATGAAAAACTGTTTTTT